Listed below are T cell receptor beta chains from one sample, sequenced in a study of blood T cells in healthy people across ages. TCRdb processed the 5' RACE reads anew with MiXCR; each CDR3 protein has one entry. The sample has more than 600,000 distinct CDR3 sequences, roughly 25% seen once. The sample also formed part of further work on T cells of mothers and their children.

The sequencing input was blood. The receptors originated from a boy aged 5-17 years in good health. CDR3s include the opening cysteine and the closing phenylalanine or tryptophan. D genes are given only for firm matches. Size is omitted from some rows. Given values are once, few, many or a class for expanded clones.

v_gene,abundance,d_gene,j_gene,CDR3aa,CDR3nt
TRBV7-3,-,TRBD2,TRBJ2-1,CASSLSLAGVENEQFF,TGTGCCAGCAGCTTAAGTCTAGCGGGAGTTGAAAATGAGCAGTTCTTC
TRBV5-6,few,-,TRBJ2-1,CASSLTHGTPTEQFF,TGTGCCAGCAGCTTAACCCACGGGACCCCCACCGAACAGTTCTTC
TRBV2,few,-,TRBJ2-7,CASTLGTHSYEQYF,TGTGCCAGTACACTGGGGACTCACTCCTACGAGCAGTACTTC
TRBV4-3,few,-,TRBJ1-2,CASSQRLASGGYTF,TGCGCCAGCAGCCAAAGGTTGGCCTCCGGGGGCTACACCTTC
TRBV6-6,-,-,TRBJ1-1,CASSYSPPNRAEAFF,TGTGCCAGCAGTTACTCCCCACCAAACAGGGCCGAAGCTTTCTTT
TRBV7-8,-,-,TRBJ2-5,CASSLDVETQYF,TGTGCCAGCAGCTTAGATGTAGAGACCCAGTACTTC
TRBV7-3,-,TRBD1,TRBJ2-6,CASSLSTGVFKYGANVLTF,TGTGCCAGCAGCTTATCCACAGGGGTTTTTAAGTATGGGGCCAACGTCCTGACTTTC
TRBV10-3,-,TRBD1,TRBJ2-7,CATRRQGDYEQYF,TGTGCCACCAGAAGACAGGGGGACTACGAGCAGTACTTC
TRBV29-1,-,TRBD2,TRBJ2-5,CSVEMGREEQETQYF,TGCAGCGTTGAGATGGGGCGGGAGGAGCAAGAGACCCAGTACTTC
TRBV28,few,TRBD1,TRBJ2-1,CASRAGTGDPINEQFF,TGTGCCAGCAGAGCCGGGACAGGGGACCCGATAAATGAGCAGTTCTTC
TRBV29-1,-,TRBD1,TRBJ1-1,CSVSTGAAFF,TGCAGCGTGAGCACAGGGGCCGCTTTCTTT
TRBV6-5,few,-,TRBJ2-5,CASSYQDGGWETQYF,TGTGCCAGCAGTTACCAGGATGGCGGTTGGGAGACCCAGTACTTC
TRBV29-1,-,TRBD2,TRBJ2-5,CSVAGGLPLTQYF,TGCAGCGTTGCGGGGGGGCTACCCTTGACCCAGTACTTC
TRBV10-3,few,-,TRBJ2-5,CAISESGRKETQYF,TGTGCCATCAGTGAGTCGGGCAGAAAAGAGACCCAGTACTTC
TRBV3-1,few,-,TRBJ1-4,CASSQVEKLFF,TGTGCCAGCAGCCAAGTTGAGAAACTGTTTTTT
TRBV4-1,-,TRBD2,TRBJ2-1,CASSPSLSGRAPPSNEQFF,TGCGCCAGCAGCCCCAGTCTTAGCGGGAGGGCCCCTCCCTCCAATGAGCAGTTCTTC
TRBV2,-,-,TRBJ1-5,CASGPTGGNQPQHF,TGTGCCAGCGGTCCGACAGGCGGGAATCAGCCCCAGCATTTT
TRBV4-1,few,TRBD2,TRBJ2-7,CASSQEEGAGVINEQYF,TGCGCCAGCAGCCAAGAGGAAGGGGCGGGGGTTATCAACGAGCAGTACTTC
TRBV12-3/TRBV12-4,-,-,TRBJ2-4,CASSYREAKNIQYF,TGTGCCAGCAGCTACAGGGAGGCCAAAAACATTCAGTACTTC
TRBV27,few,TRBD2,TRBJ2-1,CASSRLAGVREQFF,TGTGCCAGCAGTCGACTAGCGGGAGTTAGGGAGCAGTTCTTC
TRBV10-3,-,-,TRBJ2-7,CAISRTGMITGGDEQYF,TGTGCCATCAGTCGTACCGGGATGATTACAGGGGGGGACGAGCAGTACTTC
TRBV7-2,-,-,TRBJ2-5,CASSPRAGRQETQYF,TGTGCCAGCAGCCCGCGGGCGGGGCGACAAGAGACCCAGTACTTC
TRBV19,-,-,TRBJ2-1,CASSIPGVYEQFF,TGTGCCAGTAGTATCCCAGGGGTATATGAGCAGTTCTTC
TRBV6-1,few,TRBD2,TRBJ2-1,CASSEAGTSGYNEQFF,TGTGCCAGCAGTGAAGCTGGGACTAGCGGGTACAATGAGCAGTTCTTC
TRBV19,few,-,TRBJ2-3,CASSIDPGGTDTQYF,TGTGCCAGTAGTATAGATCCCGGAGGCACAGATACGCAGTATTTT
TRBV6-2/TRBV6-3,-,-,TRBJ2-1,CASSYSNLAWVNEQFF,TGTGCCAGCAGTTACTCGAACCTAGCGTGGGTCAATGAGCAGTTCTTC
TRBV5-8,-,TRBD2,TRBJ2-4,CASSLIGLASGGKNIQCF,TGTGCCAGCAGCTTGATTGGATTGGCTAGCGGGGGCAAAAACATTCAGTGCTTC
TRBV29-1,-,-,TRBJ2-7,CSVEGVGDNAYEQYF,TGCAGCGTTGAGGGGGTAGGGGACAACGCCTACGAGCAGTACTTC
TRBV20-1,-,-,TRBJ2-7,CSARGGELYEQYF,TGCAGTGCTAGAGGGGGGGAGCTCTACGAGCAGTACTTC
TRBV20-1,-,TRBD2,TRBJ2-5,CSAFRLAGEETQYF,TGCAGTGCTTTTCGACTAGCGGGGGAAGAGACCCAGTACTTC
TRBV15,few,-,TRBJ2-5,CATSTITSTETQYF,TGTGCCACCAGCACAATTACTAGTACAGAGACCCAGTACTTC
TRBV14,few,-,TRBJ2-5,CAGSQAFGGGETQYF,TGTGCCGGCAGCCAAGCTTTCGGCGGAGGGGAGACCCAGTACTTC
TRBV29-1,-,TRBD1,TRBJ2-3,CSVGDSPDTQYF,TGCAGCGTTGGGGACAGCCCAGATACGCAGTATTTT
TRBV5-1,-,-,TRBJ1-2,CASSWTDGYGYTF,TGCGCCAGCAGCTGGACTGACGGGTATGGCTACACCTTC
TRBV29-1,-,-,TRBJ2-1,CSVRDPRYNEQFF,TGCAGCGTCCGGGACCCTCGATACAATGAGCAGTTCTTC
TRBV7-9,few,TRBD1,TRBJ1-4,CASSLADRGQTNEKLFF,TGTGCCAGCAGCTTAGCCGACAGGGGGCAGACTAATGAAAAACTGTTTTTT
TRBV7-9,-,TRBD2,TRBJ2-5,CASNQREVVETQYF,TGTGCCAGCAACCAGCGGGAGGTGGTGGAGACCCAGTACTTC
TRBV14,few,-,TRBJ2-1,CASSQSFLSYNEQFF,TGTGCCAGCAGCCAAAGTTTCCTCTCCTACAATGAGCAGTTCTTC
TRBV4-1,many,-,TRBJ2-5,CASSQENQETQYF,TGCGCCAGCAGCCAAGAGAACCAAGAGACCCAGTACTTC
TRBV7-9,-,TRBD1,TRBJ1-5,CASSYEGANQPQHF,TGTGCCAGCAGCTACGAGGGGGCAAATCAGCCCCAGCATTTT
TRBV6-5,-,TRBD1,TRBJ1-2,CASSFNDREGGYTF,TGTGCCAGCAGTTTCAATGACAGGGAGGGTGGCTACACCTTC
TRBV27,few,-,TRBJ2-5,CASSSSRDYQETQYF,TGTGCCAGCAGCTCCTCCCGGGACTACCAAGAGACCCAGTACTTC
TRBV9,few,TRBD2,TRBJ2-2,CASSVAAGEYTGELFF,TGTGCCAGCAGCGTTGCGGCGGGAGAGTACACCGGGGAGCTGTTTTTT
TRBV7-2,-,TRBD2,TRBJ2-1,CASGSSSGGAYEQFF,TGTGCCAGCGGCTCCTCTAGCGGGGGGGCATATGAGCAGTTCTTC
TRBV7-2,many,-,TRBJ1-5,CASSLAGGSNQPQHF,TGTGCCAGCAGCTTAGCGGGGGGAAGCAATCAGCCCCAGCATTTT
TRBV29-1,few,TRBD1,TRBJ1-2,CSVERGQGWDGYTF,TGCAGCGTTGAGAGAGGACAGGGGTGGGATGGCTACACCTTC
TRBV29-1,-,TRBD2,TRBJ2-3,CSVSIAGATDTRYF,TGCAGCGTCTCCATAGCGGGAGCGACAGATACGCGGTATTTT
TRBV20-1,-,-,TRBJ2-1,CSALGLGSYNEQFF,TGCAGTGCTCTAGGGTTGGGCTCCTACAATGAGCAGTTCTTC
TRBV5-6,-,-,TRBJ1-2,CASSPRGAYGYTF,TGTGCCAGCAGCCCCAGGGGAGCGTATGGCTACACCTTC
TRBV28,few,-,TRBJ1-2,CASSPFPLYGYTF,TGTGCCAGCAGTCCTTTTCCCCTTTATGGCTACACCTTC
TRBV25-1,-,TRBD2,TRBJ2-1,CASSAFSGGYNEQFF,TGTGCCAGCAGTGCATTCAGCGGGGGCTACAATGAGCAGTTCTTC
TRBV5-1,few,-,TRBJ2-7,CASRLVDEQYF,TGCGCCAGCAGGTTGGTGGACGAGCAGTACTTC
TRBV11-2,few,-,TRBJ2-3,CASSPLLAGGDTQYF,TGTGCCAGCAGCCCACTACTAGCAGGAGGAGATACGCAGTATTTT
TRBV29-1,-,TRBD2,TRBJ2-3,CSAPAGVGWDTQYF,TGCAGCGCCCCAGCGGGAGTCGGCTGGGATACGCAGTATTTT
TRBV7-2,few,-,TRBJ1-2,CASSFWRGYTF,TGTGCCAGCAGCTTTTGGAGAGGCTACACCTTC
TRBV28,few,TRBD2,TRBJ2-6,CASSLTSGGSSGANVLTF,TGTGCCAGCAGTTTGACTAGCGGGGGAAGCTCTGGGGCCAACGTCCTGACTTTC
TRBV7-3,few,-,TRBJ2-1,CASSLGYRSSYNEQFF,TGTGCCAGCAGCTTAGGGTACCGGAGCTCCTACAATGAGCAGTTCTTC
TRBV6-1,few,-,TRBJ1-6,CASIAPAGTPSPLHF,TGTGCCAGCATTGCCCCGGCAGGGACGCCTTCACCCCTCCACTTT